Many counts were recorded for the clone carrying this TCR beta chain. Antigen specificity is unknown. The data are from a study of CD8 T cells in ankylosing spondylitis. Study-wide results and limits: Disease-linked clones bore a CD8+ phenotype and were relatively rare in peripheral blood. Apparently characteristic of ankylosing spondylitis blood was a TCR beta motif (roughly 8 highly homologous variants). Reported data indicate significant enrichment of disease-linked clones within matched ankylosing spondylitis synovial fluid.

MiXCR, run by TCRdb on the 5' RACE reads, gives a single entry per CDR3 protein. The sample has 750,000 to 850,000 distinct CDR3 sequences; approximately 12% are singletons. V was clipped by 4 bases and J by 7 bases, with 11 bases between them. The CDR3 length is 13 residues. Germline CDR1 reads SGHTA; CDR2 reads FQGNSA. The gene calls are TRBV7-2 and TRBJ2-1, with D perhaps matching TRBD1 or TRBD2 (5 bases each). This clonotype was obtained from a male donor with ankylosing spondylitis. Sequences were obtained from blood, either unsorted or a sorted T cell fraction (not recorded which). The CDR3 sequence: CASSSDTGNEQFF. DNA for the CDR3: TGTGCCAGCAGCTCGGACACGGGGAATGAGCAGTTCTTC.